The source of this TCR beta chain is a study of T cell responses to AZD1222 COVID-19 vaccine. Findings of the study overall: Repertoires were obtained solely post-peak T cell response. White British people made up most donors, females outnumbered males, and clonal diversity was possibly underestimated.

The length of the CDR3 is 14 residues. CDR1 is SGHRS, CDR2 YFSETQ, per germline. The ends lost 8 bases at V and 3 bases at J; junction bases unmatched: 9. Clones were read by immunoSEQ multiplex PCR, and TCRdb kept only the in-frame ones, dropping some. Of about 120,000 clones in the sample, 70% to 90% were seen once. With respect to this clone: Its matching antigen is unknown.

The TCR was taken from an adult in good health. This specimen was peripheral blood, taken on day 0 of AZD1222 vaccination. The V gene is TRBV5-1, the J gene TRBJ2-7; 9 bases are shared with TRBD1. CDR3 residues: CASETGTGSYEQYF. CDR3 sequence (DNA): TGCGCCAGTGAAACCGGGACAGGGAGCTACGAGCAGTACTTC.